Reported below is one T cell receptor (beta chain). Germline V gives CDR1 LGHDT, CDR2 YNNKEL (reference sequence). The CDR3 totals 13 residues. V lost 4 bases and J lost 2, with 8 bases in between. In the original processing: How many nucleated cells were present was estimated from reference gene primer amplification. Sequencing was performed with immunoSEQ multiplex PCR; in TCRdb, only in-frame clones are kept and a portion is missing. D and trimming come from the DNA, and the V and J calls and clone size come from that table. The sample yields approximately 500,000 clones, 70% to 90% seen once. The record originates from a study of blood T cell repertoires in COVID-19. Study as a whole: Some COVID-19 samples were acute and others convalescent; all came from the United States, Italy and Spain. T cells, B-cell-depleted T cells, or PBMCs provided the cDNA or gDNA that served as material.

The genes are TRBV3-1 (or the pseudogene TRBV3-2) and TRBJ2-5, with D possibly matching TRBD1 (6 bases). The clonotype was recovered from a human donor in a cohort sampled during active COVID-19. Sequences were obtained from peripheral blood. The CDR3 here is CASSLGQQETQYF. CDR3 nucleotides: TGTGCCAGCAGCCTAGGACAGCAAGAGACCCAGTACTTC.